The 14 T cell receptor beta chains listed next were all sequenced from one sample in a study of T cell clones after liver transplantation. TCRdb keeps only in-frame clones here, not all; method: immunoSEQ multiplex PCR. The table lists about 75,000 clones, around four fifths of them singletons. The sample in question was CD4+ T cells from blood, obtained less than 50 months after liver transplant. The receptors stem from a human patient who received a liver transplant. These T cells may partly come from the graft donor.

V gene TRBV7-6 combines with J gene TRBJ2-4; D gene unclear. The CDR3 totals 19 residues. Looked up from germline, CDR1 is SGHVS and CDR2 is FNYEAQ. Trimming took 9 bases from V and 2 from J, leaving 29 bases between them. CDR3 region: CASPRSWIPDPISKNIQYF. CDR3 nucleotides: TGTGCCAGTCCTAGGTCGTGGATTCCGGACCCCATATCCAAAAACATTCAGTACTTC.

About this clone: Germline and junction disagree at one end, which may indicate a read error. This chain links TRBV6-6 with TRBJ2-3; D perhaps matches TRBD2 (6 bases). The CDR3 runs 14 residues. CDR1 is MNHNY, CDR2 SVGAGI, per germline (reference sequence). For the CDR3, the DNA is TGTGCCAGCAGCCCGCGGGACCTTACAGTTACGCAGTATTTT. Its protein product is CASSPRDLTVTQYF.

The chain joins TRBV9 to TRBJ1-2, with D possibly TRBD1 on 6 matching bases. Germline CDR1 is SGDLS and CDR2 is YYNGEE. The CDR3 spans 16 residues. V lost 0 bases and J lost 4, with 16 bases in between. CDR3 in DNA: TGTGCCAGCAGCGTAGCTGGAGGGGGTGCTAGCTATGGCTACACCTTC. It translates to CASSVAGGGASYGYTF.

The chain couples TRBV5-4 to TRBJ1-2, with 10 bases that match TRBD1. V trimming: 7 bases; J trimming: 2 bases; junction bases outside the gene matches: 11. This CDR3 is built from 16 residues. Germline V gene sequence: CDR1 SGHNT, CDR2 YYREEE (reference sequence). CDR3 sequence: CASQSGTGALNYGYTF. CDR3 DNA: TGTGCCAGCCAATCAGGGACAGGGGCTTTAAACTATGGCTACACCTTC.

This clone was seen a single time. This chain uses TRBV7-9 with TRBJ2-2; TRBD2 matches 11 bases. V lost 5 bases and J lost 2; bases outside the gene matches: 4. CDR3 size: 16 residues. Germline V gene sequence: CDR1 SEHNR, CDR2 FQNEAQ (reference sequence). The CDR3 loop reads CASSLLAGGNTGELFF. The CDR3 nucleotides are TGTGCCAGCAGCCTTCTAGCGGGAGGAAACACCGGGGAGCTGTTTTTT.

In its sample, this clone was seen a few times. CDR3 residues: CASSAGGPDTQYF. The DNA of the CDR3 is TGTGCCAGCTCGGCGGGAGGGCCAGATACGCAGTATTTT. The chain employs TRBV7-9 and TRBJ2-3, with 9 bases fitting TRBD2. CDR3 length: 13 residues. After removal of 8 bases from V and 4 bases from J, the junction contained 4 bases not matched to a gene. In germline, CDR1 is SEHNR, CDR2 FQNEAQ (reference sequence). The entire variable domain, with the rest obtained from reference TRBV7-9 and TRBJ2-3, is as follows: DTGVSQNPRHKITKRGQNVTFRCDPISEHNRLYWYRQTLGQGPEFLTYFQNEAQLEKSRLLSDRFSAERPKGSFSTLEIQRTEQGDSAMYLCASSAGGPDTQYFGPGTRLTVL.

In nucleotides, the CDR3 is TGTGCCAGCAGCTCGCGACCCCTAGCGGGAGATGTGCATGAGCAGTTCTTC. Translated, it gives CASSSRPLAGDVHEQFF. This chain connects TRBV7-3 to TRBJ2-1; TRBD2 matches at 10 bases. J gave up 8 bases and V 4 bases, and 14 bases lay outside the gene matches. There are 17 residues in the CDR3. CDR1 is SGHTA and CDR2 is FQGTGA in the germline V gene.

The sample holds a few counts of this clone. The chain is built from TRBV27 and TRBJ1-6; 8 nucleotides agree with TRBD1. J was trimmed by 5 bases and V by 2 bases; bases with no gene match: 2. CDR1 is MNHEY and CDR2 is SMNVEV in the germline V gene (reference sequence). The CDR3 consists of 15 residues. The CDR3 nucleotides read TGTGCCAGCAGTTTACCGACAGGGGATAATTCACCCCTCCACTTT. Translation gives CASSLPTGDNSPLHF.

The chain combines TRBV7-2 with TRBJ1-2, with D uncertain. Germline-derived CDR1 and CDR2 are SGHTA and FQGNSA. This CDR3 spans 12 amino acids. Trimming pared 1 base from V and 2 bases from J, leaving 2 bases between. The CDR3 reads CASSLVNYGYTF. The CDR3 coding sequence is TGTGCCAGCAGCTTAGTGAACTATGGCTACACCTTC.

The gene calls are TRBV30 and TRBJ2-3; D may correspond to TRBD1 or TRBD2 (5 bases each). V was cut by 5 bases and J by 0 bases, with 9 bases left in between. The CDR3 has 13 residues. CDR1 and CDR2 from the germline V gene are GTSNPN and SVGIG (reference sequence). In nucleotides, the CDR3 is TGTGCCTGGGGGACGTTTAGCACAGATACGCAGTATTTT. It encodes CAWGTFSTDTQYF. Based on the CDR3 plus reference TRBV30 and TRBJ2-3, the full variable domain is SQTIHQWPATLVQPVGSPLSLECTVEGTSNPNLYWYRQAAGRGLQLLFYSVGIGQISSEVPQNLSASRPQDRQFILSSKKLLLSDSGFYLCAWGTFSTDTQYFGPGTRLTVL.

V is TRBV6-5 and J is TRBJ2-7; TRBD2 matches 11 bases. J was trimmed by 3 bases and V by 6 bases; bases with no gene match: 7. The CDR3 is made up of 15 amino acids. CDR1 is MNHEY, CDR2 SVGAGI, per germline. CDR3 DNA: TGTGCCAGCAGCGCCCCCGGACTAGCGGGCTACGAGCAGTACTTC. This encodes CASSAPGLAGYEQYF.

The CDR3 region is CASSSGVAQVETQYF. Here the CDR3 DNA reads TGTGCCAGCAGCTCAGGGGTAGCGCAGGTCGAGACCCAGTACTTC. This chain uses TRBV7-2 with TRBJ2-5; a weak D match, TRBD1 (6 bases). Between the trimmed V and J ends, which lost 4 bases and 5 bases, there was a span of 17 bases. CDR1 and CDR2 from the germline V gene are SGHTA and FQGNSA. The length of the CDR3 is 15 residues.

This chain links TRBV9 with TRBJ2-5, with 8 bases matching TRBD1. The V segment lost 4 bases and the J segment 5 bases; nucleotides outside the gene matches: 13. The CDR3 contains 16 residues. Germline V gene sequence: CDR1 SGDLS, CDR2 YYNGEE. CDR3 in DNA: TGTGCCAGCAGCCCGAGAATGACAGGGGTAGGCGAGACCCAGTACTTC. It encodes CASSPRMTGVGETQYF.

The V gene is TRBV7-6, the J gene TRBJ1-4; 8 positions match TRBD1. V shed 2 bases, J shed 8 bases, and the junction held 7 bases outside the gene matches. Germline V gene data show CDR1 as SGHVS and CDR2 as FNYEAQ. The CDR3 is 15 residues long. The CDR3 here is CASSLRRDRTEKLFF. DNA for the CDR3: TGTGCCAGCAGCTTAAGACGGGACAGGACCGAAAAACTGTTTTTT.